This is a list of T cell receptor beta chains from one sample in a study of blood T cells in healthy people across ages. MiXCR, run by TCRdb on the 5' RACE reads, gives a single entry per CDR3 protein. This repertoire shows over 1,300,000 distinct CDR3 sequences, 59% found once; its top ten account for over 5%. The sequenced sample was blood. Receptors originate from a man younger than 30 in good health. Each CDR3 is given with its conserved first and last residue. The order of the fields is D gene, CDR3 length, J gene, clone size, V gene, CDR3 protein, CDR3 DNA. A D gene is named only where the DNA matches it firmly. A row's size may be missing; if present it is once, few, many or a size class.

.,13,TRBJ2-5,.,TRBV7-9,CASSFNAGETQYF,TGTGCCAGCAGCTTTAACGCGGGAGAGACCCAGTACTTC
TRBD1,18,TRBJ2-2,.,TRBV4-2,CASSHGTGERKITGELFF,TGTGCCAGCAGCCACGGGACAGGGGAACGAAAAATCACCGGGGAGCTGTTTTTT
.,16,TRBJ2-5,.,TRBV5-5,CASSLEWGLYQETQYF,TGTGCCAGCAGCTTGGAATGGGGGCTCTACCAAGAGACCCAGTATTTC
.,13,TRBJ2-7,.,TRBV27,CASSLTPFREQYF,TGTGCCAGCAGTTTAACCCCCTTTCGGGAGCAGTACTTC
TRBD1,15,TRBJ2-5,few,TRBV27,CASNSDRGVRETQYF,TGTGCCAGCAACTCGGACAGGGGGGTACGAGAGACCCAGTACTTC
.,13,TRBJ2-5,few,TRBV4-1,CASSQFSKETQYF,TGCGCCAGCAGCCAATTCAGTAAAGAGACCCAGTACTTC
.,12,TRBJ1-4,.,TRBV6-6,CASKEINEKLFF,TGTGCCAGCAAGGAAATAAATGAAAAACTGTTTTTT
TRBD1,16,TRBJ2-3,.,TRBV12-3/TRBV12-4,CASSPQVGQTTDTQYF,TGTGCCAGCAGCCCCCAGGTGGGACAGACGACAGATACGCAGTATTTT
.,15,TRBJ2-3,few,TRBV15,CATSRDKGSTDTQYF,TGTGCCACCAGCAGAGATAAGGGAAGCACAGATACGCAGTATTTT
.,17,TRBJ2-1,few,TRBV6-5,CASSYGPAGSSYNEQFF,TGTGCCAGCAGTTACGGGCCAGCGGGTAGCTCCTACAATGAGCAGTTCTTC
.,15,TRBJ1-2,.,TRBV5-6,CASSFMVGTFYGYTF,TGTGCCAGCAGCTTTATGGTCGGGACCTTCTATGGCTACACCTTC
.,11,TRBJ2-2,.,TRBV5-1,CASIEAGELFF,TGCGCCAGCATAGAGGCCGGGGAGCTGTTTTTT
.,16,TRBJ2-7,once,TRBV4-1,CASSQDTEGGYYEQYF,TGCGCCAGCAGCCAAGATACGGAGGGCGGATACTACGAGCAGTACTTC
.,15,TRBJ2-3,.,TRBV6-2/TRBV6-3,CASSYLRGNRDTQYF,TGTGCCAGCAGCTACCTGAGGGGAAATCGGGATACGCAGTATTTT
.,15,TRBJ2-5,few,TRBV6-5,CASSGWTDNGETQYF,TGTGCCAGCAGTGGATGGACAGACAATGGGGAGACCCAGTACTTC
.,15,TRBJ1-2,once,TRBV2,CASSEASRRTYGYTF,TGTGCCAGCAGTGAAGCCTCAAGGAGAACCTATGGCTACACCTTC
TRBD1,16,TRBJ1-1,.,TRBV3-1,CASSRGTVGEETEAFF,TGTGCCAGCAGCCGCGGGACAGTTGGTGAGGAAACTGAAGCTTTCTTT
TRBD1,15,TRBJ2-1,.,TRBV29-1,CSVAMDRAISDEQFF,TGCAGCGTTGCGATGGACAGGGCCATAAGCGATGAGCAGTTCTTC
.,14,TRBJ2-4,.,TRBV7-2,CASSTRIAKNIQYF,TGTGCCAGCAGCACACGTATAGCCAAAAACATTCAGTACTTC
TRBD2,15,TRBJ2-1,.,TRBV7-6,CASRLGTTTYNEQFF,TGTGCCAGCAGGTTAGGGACTACAACCTACAATGAGCAGTTCTTC
.,12,TRBJ1-1,.,TRBV3-1,CASSEAYQEAFF,TGTGCCAGCAGCGAAGCCTATCAAGAAGCTTTCTTT
TRBD2,14,TRBJ2-5,few,TRBV20-1,CSVPQTSGTKTQYF,TGCAGTGTGCCCCAAACTAGCGGGACAAAGACCCAGTACTTC
TRBD1,19,TRBJ2-6,.,TRBV9,CASSPIQGAAYSGANVLTF,TGTGCCAGCAGTCCTATCCAGGGGGCTGCCTACTCTGGGGCCAACGTCCTGACTTTC
.,12,TRBJ2-7,.,TRBV7-9,CASSLDQAEQYF,TGTGCCAGCAGCTTGGACCAGGCCGAGCAGTACTTC